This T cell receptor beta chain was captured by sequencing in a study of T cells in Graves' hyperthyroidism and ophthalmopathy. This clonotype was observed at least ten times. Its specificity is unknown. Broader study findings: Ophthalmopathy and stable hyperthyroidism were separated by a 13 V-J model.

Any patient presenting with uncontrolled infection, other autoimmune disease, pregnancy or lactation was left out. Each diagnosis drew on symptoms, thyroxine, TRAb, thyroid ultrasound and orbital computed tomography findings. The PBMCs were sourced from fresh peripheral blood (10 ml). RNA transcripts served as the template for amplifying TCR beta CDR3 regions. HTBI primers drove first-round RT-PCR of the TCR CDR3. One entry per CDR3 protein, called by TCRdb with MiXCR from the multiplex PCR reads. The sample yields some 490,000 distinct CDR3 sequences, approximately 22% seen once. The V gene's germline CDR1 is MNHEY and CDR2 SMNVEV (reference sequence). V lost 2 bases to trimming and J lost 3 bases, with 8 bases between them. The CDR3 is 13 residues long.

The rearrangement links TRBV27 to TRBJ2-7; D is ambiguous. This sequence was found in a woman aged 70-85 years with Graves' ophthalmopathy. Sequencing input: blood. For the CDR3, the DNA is TGTGCCAGCAGTTTAAAGGTCCGCTACGAGCAGTACTTC. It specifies CASSLKVRYEQYF.